The T cell receptor beta chain under discussion was sequenced for a study of control samples from healthy donors and cancer patients. This clone was counted a few times. TCRdb's table, derived via immunoSEQ multiplex PCR, lists solely in-frame clones and lacks some. The sample records approximately 79,000 clones, roughly 90% being singletons. V was clipped by 5 bases and J by 0 bases, with 14 bases between them. Germline V lookup: CDR1 KGHSH, CDR2 LQKENI. The CDR3 runs 16 residues. V is TRBV18 and J is TRBJ1-5; D is unresolved. This sequence was found in a man aged 50-59 years in good health. Sample: blood. The DNA of the CDR3 is TGTGCCAGCTCATCGGGTGGGAGAACTAGCAATCAGCCCCAGCATTTT. This translates into CASSSGGRTSNQPQHF.